This T cell receptor (beta chain) was identified during a study of blood T cell repertoires in COVID-19 (dated by TCRdb to about 2020). Regarding the study in general: Samples from collaborators originated in the United States, Italy and Spain and spanned both the acute and convalescent phases of COVID-19. Where HLA class I and class II types were available, the types were taken from metadata supplied by the sample provider, not from assay-based typing. Samples were obtained from the ongoing ImmuneRACE study (first 160 participants) and from 950 to 1,500 subjects provided by 6 global collaborators. Subjects who had been exposed to COVID-19, were actively infected with it, or had recovered from it provided the deeply sampled blood TCRbeta repertoires that made up the dataset. A freely available public database, intended as a resource for researchers studying the immune response to SARS-CoV-2, is where the repertoires were released. Sample metadata almost always included a de-identified subject ID, COVID-19 status, age in years and sex. The prospective study material was composed of cDNA or gDNA derived from T cells, B-cell-depleted T cells, or PBMCs. Broader findings and caveats from the paper: How much clinical and demographic metadata was included differed by source and by participant, and the metadata was provided uncurated.

The immunoSEQ Assay, a bias-controlled multiplex PCR, was used to amplify TCRbeta CDR3 regions from genomic DNA. Regarding the original processing steps: The number of nucleated cells in each sample was estimated from the amplification of reference gene primers within the assay. To quantify the absolute abundance of each unique TCRbeta CDR3 rearrangement, sequence reads were collapsed and filtered. Productive Simpson clonality was computed per sample as the square root of Simpson's diversity index over productive rearrangements. As stored in TCRdb, this immuneACCESS dataset retains in-frame rearrangements with V and J assigned. A fraction of the clones does not appear; measured against another copy, unresolved V genes explain less than half of the discrepancy, and the remainder lacks a known reason. V and J calls and clone size are as listed in that table; D and trimming were resolved from the DNA. This sample lists tens of thousands of clones; 84% were detected once. Of the sample, around 11% falls within the top ten clones.

The collaborating institutions used their own protocols to collect whole blood in K2EDTA tubes. For TCRbeta analysis, collaborator samples were shipped as frozen whole blood, as isolated PBMCs, or as DNA extracted from either sample type. As regards this clone: It has no known antigen specificity. No quality values exist for individual bases; no much larger clone is one base distant.

The germline V gene (reference sequence) provides CDR1 LGHDT and CDR2 YNNKEL. Including cysteine and phenylalanine, the CDR3 has 12 amino acids. The entry retains the CDR3 DNA only, 36 bases that are in frame from base 1. V lost 6 bases and J lost 4 bases; the stretch between them is 9 bases long. Sequencing was performed on peripheral blood. The sequence came from a human donor in a cohort sampled during active COVID-19. The sequence joins TRBV3-1 (or the pseudogene TRBV3-2) to TRBJ2-5; the D segment cannot be called with confidence. The CDR3 is CASSPLPETQYF. DNA sequence: TGTGCCAGCAGTCCTCTCCCAGAGACCCAGTACTTC.